Presented here are 32 T cell receptor beta chains from one specimen sequenced in a study of cytomegalovirus exposure and HLA in healthy donors. The study ran its PCR with 60 Vbeta and 13 Jbeta primers. The protocol was immunoSEQ multiplex PCR, while the TCRdb copy is restricted to in-frame clones and leaves out a portion. The table shows 95,000 to 100,000 clones, with approximately 83% occurring only once. The sample taken for sequencing was PBMCs. The receptors here all came from a female donor in good health and CMV-seropositive.

The chain has TRBV10-3 and TRBJ2-1; 8 bases align to TRBD2. The length of the CDR3 is 14 residues. Losses at the gene ends were 10 bases for V and 4 bases for J; bases not matched to a gene: 9. Germline V gene data show CDR1 as ENHRY and CDR2 as SYGVKD. Here the CDR3 DNA reads TGTGCCACCGCCCAGGCGGGGGGATACAATGAGCAGTTCTTC. Protein product: CATAQAGGYNEQFF.

The chain links TRBV6-5 to TRBJ2-7, with D possibly matching TRBD1 (5 bases). In germline, CDR1 is MNHEY, CDR2 SVGAGI. The CDR3 totals 11 residues. Trimming left V 2 bases short and J 7 bases short, with 6 bases between. The CDR3 protein is CASSYAGEQYF. The CDR3 DNA sequence: TGTGCCAGCAGTTACGCAGGGGAGCAGTACTTC.

This clone was seen a few times. This rearrangement joins TRBV5-1 to TRBJ2-6; perhaps TRBD1 as D (7 bases). The CDR3 sequence is 16 residues long. Germline loops: CDR1 SGHRS, CDR2 YFSETQ. V lost 4 bases and J lost 0, with 11 bases in between. The CDR3: CASSAGQFSGANVLTF. The CDR3, as DNA: TGCGCCAGCAGCGCGGGACAGTTCTCTGGGGCCAACGTCCTGACTTTC.

This chain connects TRBV9 to TRBJ1-5, with TRBD1 matching over 8 bases. The CDR3 is 14 residues long. The germline V gene has CDR1 SGDLS and CDR2 YYNGEE. The V segment lost 0 bases and the J segment 5 bases; nucleotides outside the gene matches: 1. The CDR3 DNA reads as TGTGCCAGCAGCGTAGGACAGGGGTATCAGCCCCAGCATTTT. Protein: CASSVGQGYQPQHF.

The V call is TRBV9, the J call TRBJ1-1, with a tentative D call TRBD1 (5 bases). From germline, CDR1 is SGDLS and CDR2 YYNGEE. Trimming left V 6 bases short and J 1 base short, with 10 bases between. The CDR3 has 13 amino acids. Here the CDR3 reads CASMGGENTEAFF. CDR3 bases: TGTGCCAGCATGGGAGGGGAGAACACTGAAGCTTTCTTT. Full variable domain (remainder filled in from reference TRBV9 and TRBJ1-1): DSGVTQTPKHLITATGQRVTLRCSPRSGDLSVYWYQQSLDQGLQFLIQYYNGEERAKGNILERFSAQQFPDLHSELNLSSLELGDSALYFCASMGGENTEAFFGQGTRLTVV.

This clone was recorded once. The CDR3 DNA is TGTGCCAGCAGCTCCGACGGGATCACGCACGCTTTCTTT. Amino acid sequence: CASSSDGITHAFF. This chain uses TRBV7-2 with TRBJ1-1; D gene uncertain. With 4 bases removed from V and 11 bases from J, the gap between germline ends came to 17 bases. The CDR3 is 13 residues long. Germline-derived CDR1 and CDR2 are SGHTA and FQGNSA.

This chain joins TRBV19 and TRBJ2-1, with 8 bases identical to TRBD1. CDR1 and CDR2 (germline): LNHDA, SQIVND (reference sequence). The CDR3 totals 15 residues. V was pared by 7 bases and J by 6 bases, with 11 bases of the junction left unmatched. In nucleotides, the CDR3 is TGTGCCAGTAAGATGGACAGGGCCCTCGTCAATGAGCAGTTCTTC. Protein sequence: CASKMDRALVNEQFF. Full variable domain (remainder filled in from reference TRBV19 and TRBJ2-1): DGGITQSPKYLFRKEGQNVTLSCEQNLNHDAMYWYRQDPGQGLRLIYYSQIVNDFQKGDIAEGYSVSREKKESFPLTVTSAQKNPTAFYLCASKMDRALVNEQFFGPGTRLTVL.

This chain links TRBV19 with TRBJ2-7; D uncertain. The CDR3 runs 13 residues. Between the trimmed V and J ends, which lost 3 bases and 2 bases, there was a span of 8 bases. Germline V lookup: CDR1 LNHDA, CDR2 SQIVND (reference sequence). CDR3 DNA: TGTGCCAGTAGTATCCGAGGCCCCTACGAGCAGTACTTC. Its translation is CASSIRGPYEQYF.

The chain carries TRBV5-1 and TRBJ1-1, with 9 bases lining up with TRBD1. The length of the CDR3 is 16 residues. The V gene end was trimmed by 4 bases and the J gene end by 1 base; junction bases not matched to a gene: 8. Germline loops: CDR1 SGHRS, CDR2 YFSETQ. CDR3 DNA: TGCGCCAGCAGCCCAACACAGGGGGCCGGGAACACTGAAGCTTTCTTT. As protein: CASSPTQGAGNTEAFF.

The CDR3 loop is CASSPMRGSDTEAFF. The CDR3 bases are TGTGCCAGCAGCCCCATGCGGGGTTCGGACACTGAAGCTTTCTTT. The gene calls are TRBV9 and TRBJ1-1; D ambiguous. The CDR3 runs to 15 residues. The germline gives CDR1 SGDLS, CDR2 YYNGEE. The ends were cut back, 4 bases at V and 3 bases at J, with 16 bases in the middle.

In DNA, the CDR3 is TGCGCCAGCAGCTTAGGAACAGACAATCAGCCCCAGCATTTT. Its protein is CASSLGTDNQPQHF. The chain has TRBV5-1 and TRBJ1-5; no definite D call. The CDR3 runs 14 residues. Trimming removed 2 bases at V and 3 bases at J, with 9 bases between. The V gene's germline CDR1 is SGHRS and CDR2 YFSETQ. Looking up the rest from reference TRBV5-1 and TRBJ1-5 gives the full variable domain: KAGVTQTPRYLIKTRGQQVTLSCSPISGHRSVSWYQQTPGQGLQFLFEYFSETQRNKGNFPGRFSGRQFSNSRSEMNVSTLELGDSALYLCASSLGTDNQPQHFGDGTRLSIL.

The genes are TRBV28 and TRBJ1-2; TRBD1 aligns across 7 bases. CDR1 and CDR2 from the germline V gene are MDHEN and SYDVKM. The CDR3 is made up of 15 amino acids. Trimming cost V 5 bases and J 1 base; bases outside gene matches: 7. For the CDR3, the DNA is TGTGCCAGCAGTCGCGGGGGGGACAGTAACTATGGCTACACCTTC. Translating it yields CASSRGGDSNYGYTF.

The chain is built from TRBV28 and TRBJ2-5; a weak D match, TRBD1 (6 bases). The length of the CDR3 is 17 residues. Germline CDR1 MDHEN, CDR2 SYDVKM. Trimming took 5 bases from V and 5 from J, leaving 24 bases between them. In nucleotides, the CDR3 is TGTGCCAGCAGTCCCCAGGGAAGCAGGGGAATTATTGAGACCCAGTACTTC. Translated, it gives CASSPQGSRGIIETQYF.

This chain uses TRBV2 with TRBJ1-1; 9 nucleotides agree with TRBD1. Losses at the gene ends were 6 bases for V and 2 bases for J; bases not matched to a gene: 4. The CDR3 consists of 14 residues. CDR1 and CDR2 (germline): SNHLY, FYNNEI. The chain's CDR3 is CASSADRGNTEAFF. In nucleotides, the CDR3 is TGTGCCAGCAGCGCGGACAGGGGAAACACTGAAGCTTTCTTT.

The V gene is TRBV5-8, the J gene TRBJ2-7; D perhaps matches TRBD1 (6 bases). Per the germline V gene, CDR1 is SGHTS and CDR2 is YDEGEE. This CDR3 is 13 amino acids long. V gave up 5 bases and J gave up 4 bases, with 13 bases separating them. CDR3 in DNA: TGTGCCAGCAGTACCCAGACAGGATACGAGCAGTACTTC. Amino acid sequence: CASSTQTGYEQYF.

This sequence joins TRBV28 and TRBJ1-5; a weak D match, TRBD1 (5 bases). The CDR3 is 14 residues long. Germline CDR1 reads MDHEN; CDR2 reads SYDVKM. V was clipped by 4 bases and J by 7 bases, with 14 bases between them. The CDR3 bases are TGTGCCAGCAGTTATTCTCAGGGCGGACAGCCCCAGCATTTT. This codes for CASSYSQGGQPQHF.

The rearrangement links TRBV27 to TRBJ1-2; 11 bases line up with TRBD1. The CDR3 length is 14 residues. The ends lost 2 bases at V and 4 bases at J; junction bases unmatched: 0. Germline assignment: CDR1 MNHEY and CDR2 SMNVEV (reference sequence). CDR3 residues: CASSLGTGGYGYTF. The DNA of the CDR3 is TGTGCCAGCAGTTTAGGGACAGGGGGCTATGGCTACACCTTC.

The rearrangement links TRBV9 to TRBJ2-5; D is uncertain. Trimming removed 3 bases at V and 5 bases at J, with 11 bases between. The CDR3 spans 13 residues. CDR1 and CDR2 (germline): SGDLS, YYNGEE. This chain's CDR3 is CASSEMSRETQYF. In DNA, the CDR3 is TGTGCCAGCAGCGAGATGAGTCGGGAGACCCAGTACTTC.

The CDR3 region is CASSPKAGQGYGYTF. DNA for the CDR3: TGTGCCAGCTCACCGAAGGCGGGACAGGGATATGGCTACACCTTC. J is TRBJ1-2 and V is TRBV18; 9 bases are a match to TRBD1. CDR3 length equals 15 residues. Trimming took 3 bases from V and 5 from J; bases not matched to a gene: 7. CDR1 and CDR2 (germline): KGHSH, LQKENI. Filled out from reference TRBV18 and TRBJ1-2, the complete variable domain reads NAGVMQNPRHLVRRRGQEARLRCSPMKGHSHVYWYRQLPEEGLKFMVYLQKENIIDESGMPKERFSAEFPKEGPSILRIQQVVRGDSAAYFCASSPKAGQGYGYTFGSGTRLTVV.

V usage is TRBV2 and J usage is TRBJ1-1, with D perhaps matching TRBD1 (6 bases). The CDR3 has 15 amino acids. Germline-derived CDR1 and CDR2 are SNHLY and FYNNEI. The V end was cut by 8 bases, the J end by 5 bases, with 21 bases between. CDR3 nucleotides: TGTGCCAGCCCTTCCCCGGGGGAGGGGGGTACTGAAGCTTTCTTT. Amino acids: CASPSPGEGGTEAFF.

The rearrangement uses TRBV27 and TRBJ1-5; 9 bases map to TRBD1. Germline CDR1 reads MNHEY; CDR2 reads SMNVEV (reference sequence). After removal of 2 bases from V and 7 bases from J, the junction contained 6 bases not matched to a gene. The length of the CDR3 is 15 residues. The CDR3 coding sequence is TGTGCCAGCAGTTTAAAACAGGGGGCATGGCAGCCCCAGCATTTT. This gives the protein CASSLKQGAWQPQHF.

The chain uses TRBV2 and TRBJ2-7; 11 bases map to TRBD2. V was pared by 5 bases and J by 5 bases, with 8 bases of the junction left unmatched. In germline, CDR1 is SNHLY, CDR2 FYNNEI. CDR3 length: 15 amino acids. The CDR3, as DNA: TGTGCCAGCAGTCGTCTAGCGGGAGGAATCCACGAGCAGTACTTC. This translates into CASSRLAGGIHEQYF.

The genes are TRBV18 and TRBJ2-3; the D gene is possibly TRBD1 (5 bases). There are 15 residues in the CDR3. Trimming stripped 5 bases from V and 2 bases from J, with 14 bases between. CDR1 KGHSH and CDR2 LQKENI come from the germline V gene. This CDR3 reads CASSSREFATDTQYF. In DNA, the CDR3 is TGTGCCAGCTCATCCAGGGAATTTGCCACAGATACGCAGTATTTT.

The CDR3 nucleotides read TGTGCCACCAGCACGACCCGCGGAGACGGCCGTCTGGGGACCCAGTACTTC. Amino acids: CATSTTRGDGRLGTQYF. The chain combines TRBV15 with TRBJ2-5; D gene unclear. With 4 bases removed from V and 7 bases from J, the gap between germline ends came to 25 bases. Germline V gives CDR1 LNHNV, CDR2 YYDKDF (reference sequence). The CDR3 is 17 residues long.

This chain joins TRBV4-1 and TRBJ2-2; D possibly corresponds to TRBD1 (5 bases). Between the trimmed V and J ends, which lost 1 base and 4 bases, there was a span of 10 bases. CDR1 is MGHRA and CDR2 is YSYEKL in the germline V gene. The CDR3 has 15 residues. The CDR3 DNA reads TGCGCCAGCAGCCAAGGTCAGGGCATCACCGGGGAGCTGTTTTTT. Its translation: CASSQGQGITGELFF.

J is TRBJ1-3 and V is TRBV6-5; D is undetermined. The CDR3 covers 15 residues. The germline V and J ends were trimmed by 10 bases and 0 bases, with 16 bases remaining between them. The V gene's germline CDR1 is MNHEY and CDR2 SVGAGI. CDR3 protein: CATAAEGSSGNTIYF. CDR3 sequence (DNA): TGTGCCACGGCGGCCGAAGGAAGCTCTGGAAACACCATATATTTT.

CDR3 DNA: TGTGCCAGTAGTGGAGTGAACACTGAAGCTTTCTTT. As protein: CASSGVNTEAFF. The chain employs TRBV19 and TRBJ1-1; D is ambiguous. Germline V gene data show CDR1 as LNHDA and CDR2 as SQIVND (reference sequence). The CDR3 extends over 12 amino acids. V was clipped by 5 bases and J by 0 bases, with 4 bases between them. The full variable domain, completed using reference TRBV19 and TRBJ1-1, is DGGITQSPKYLFRKEGQNVTLSCEQNLNHDAMYWYRQDPGQGLRLIYYSQIVNDFQKGDIAEGYSVSREKKESFPLTVTSAQKNPTAFYLCASSGVNTEAFFGQGTRLTVV.

V gene TRBV7-9 combines with J gene TRBJ1-6; unclear D gene. The CDR3 has 16 amino acids. Germline values: CDR1 SEHNR, CDR2 FQNEAQ (reference sequence). V lost 1 base, J lost 5 bases, and 12 bases lay in between. CDR3 DNA sequence: TGTGCCAGCAGCTTAGACAGTCTGTTCAATAATTCACCCCTCCACTTT. Amino acid sequence: CASSLDSLFNNSPLHF.

This rearrangement joins TRBV5-1 to TRBJ2-7; the D gene is possibly TRBD1 (6 bases). Trimming removed 4 bases at V and 5 bases at J, with 16 bases between. Germline CDR1 SGHRS, CDR2 YFSETQ. This CDR3 has 14 amino acids. CDR3 bases: TGCGCCAGCAGCATGGGGACATTGCGCCACGAGCAGTACTTC. It is translated as CASSMGTLRHEQYF.

This chain's CDR3 is CAWSDAGEQPQHF. CDR3 nucleotide sequence: TGTGCCTGGAGTGATGCGGGCGAGCAGCCCCAGCATTTT. This chain uses TRBV30 with TRBJ1-5; D not certain. The CDR3 contains 13 residues. The V end lost 1 base, the J end lost 7 bases, and 11 bases lay between the germline ends. Per germline, CDR1 GTSNPN and CDR2 SVGIG (reference sequence).

The chain couples TRBV15 to TRBJ2-7; D might be TRBD2 (5 bases). Per the germline V gene, CDR1 is LNHNV and CDR2 is YYDKDF (reference sequence). CDR3 length: 16 residues. Trimming removed 0 bases at V and 5 bases at J, with 17 bases between. The CDR3 reads CATSRERSRAGHEQYF. For the CDR3, the DNA is TGTGCCACCAGCAGAGAGAGGTCCCGTGCGGGCCACGAGCAGTACTTC. The full variable domain, with the rest looked up from reference TRBV15 and TRBJ2-7, is DAMVIQNPRYQVTQFGKPVTLSCSQTLNHNVMYWYQQKSSQAPKLLFHYYDKDFNNEADTPDNFQSRRPNTSFCFLDIRSPGLGDTAMYLCATSRERSRAGHEQYFGPGTRLTVT.

V and J are TRBV2 and TRBJ1-2, with D unclear. The CDR3 runs to 14 residues. V was shortened by 5 bases and J by 4 bases, with 14 bases between the two germline ends. In germline, CDR1 is SNHLY, CDR2 FYNNEI. CDR3 sequence (DNA): TGTGCCAGCAGTTGGGAGGGCCTAGCCTATGGCTACACCTTC. Translating it yields CASSWEGLAYGYTF.